The 6 T cell receptor beta chains presented below share a single source sample, sequenced in a study of cytomegalovirus exposure and HLA in healthy donors. Amplification used 60 Vbeta primers and 13 Jbeta primers. The protocol was immunoSEQ multiplex PCR, while the TCRdb copy is restricted to in-frame clones and leaves out a portion. This sample has about 170,000 clones; around 74% occur once, and the top ten carry around 3.2%. The sequenced material came from PBMCs. All receptors derive from a female donor in good health and CMV-seronegative.

The V call is TRBV7-2, the J call TRBJ1-1; D is unclear. Germline CDR1 is SGHTA and CDR2 is FQGNSA. Trimming took off 2 bases at V and 0 bases at J, with 4 bases between the two ends. This CDR3 region has 13 residues. The CDR3 region has the DNA TGTGCCAGCAGCTTATCAGTGAACACTGAAGCTTTCTTT. This translates into CASSLSVNTEAFF.

This clone was recorded once. V and J are TRBV4-2 and TRBJ1-1; no clear D gene. Trimming removed 1 base at V and 4 bases at J, with 10 bases between. From germline, CDR1 is LGHNA and CDR2 YNFKEQ. The CDR3 length is 14 residues. The chain's CDR3 is CASSQGPQTTEAFF. The CDR3 coding sequence is TGTGCCAGCAGCCAAGGGCCACAGACCACTGAAGCTTTCTTT.

The chain combines TRBV4-1 with TRBJ2-2; tentative D call: TRBD2 (6 bases). Germline V gene sequence: CDR1 MGHRA, CDR2 YSYEKL. The germline V and J ends were trimmed by 0 bases and 5 bases, with 10 bases remaining between them. The CDR3 extends over 15 amino acids. The CDR3 region has the DNA TGCGCCAGCAGCCAAGATCCCGCGGGAACCGGGGAGCTGTTTTTT. Protein: CASSQDPAGTGELFF.

This chain joins TRBV6-5 and TRBJ1-2, with 9 positions matching TRBD1. CDR3 length: 14 residues. Germline trimming cut 7 bases from V and 4 bases from J; bases unmatched to any gene: 7. Germline CDR1 MNHEY, CDR2 SVGAGI. The CDR3 sequence is CASTQTGGIYGYTF. The CDR3 DNA is TGTGCCAGCACTCAAACAGGGGGCATCTATGGCTACACCTTC.

The chain carries TRBV19 and TRBJ1-2; D possibly corresponds to TRBD1 (6 bases). Germline CDR1 and CDR2: LNHDA and SQIVND (reference sequence). V was pared by 1 base and J by 8 bases, with 17 bases between. This CDR3 spans 15 amino acids. CDR3 protein: CASSIASTGSMGYTF. CDR3 bases: TGTGCCAGTAGTATAGCCTCCACAGGGTCGATGGGCTACACCTTC.

This rearrangement joins TRBV19 to TRBJ1-6; 7 nucleotides agree with TRBD1. This CDR3 spans 15 amino acids. CDR1 is LNHDA and CDR2 is SQIVND in the germline V gene (reference sequence). Trimming removed 5 bases from V and 7 bases from J; junction bases left unmatched: 8. This CDR3 reads CASSFEGQQNSPLHF. The DNA of the CDR3 is TGTGCCAGTAGTTTCGAGGGACAGCAAAATTCACCCCTCCACTTT.